One sample yielded the 4 T cell receptor beta chains listed below, sequenced in a study of shared clonotypes between healthy human individuals. Assay used: immunoSEQ multiplex PCR; TCRdb lists only in-frame clones, some missing. The sample has about 2 million clones; roughly 95% are singletons. Sequencing was done on a sample of naive CD4+ T cells sorted from blood. Subset here: CD45RA+ positively selected. The receptors stem from a man aged 18 to 35 in good health.

The J gene is TRBJ1-6, the V gene TRBV4-3; D is perhaps TRBD1 (6 bases). The ends were cut back, 3 bases at V and 9 bases at J, with 12 bases in the middle. The CDR3 contains 14 residues. CDR1 and CDR2 (germline): LGHNA, YSLEER. CDR3 sequence: CASSQKGGGSPLHF. Written as DNA, the CDR3 is TGCGCCAGCAGCCAGAAGGGGGGAGGTTCACCCCTCCACTTT.

Note on this clone: This same CDR3 is encoded by further DNA sequences in the sample. This chain connects TRBV30 to TRBJ1-4; weak D call: TRBD1 (5 bases). Trimming took off 1 base at V and 2 bases at J, with 5 bases between the two ends. The germline CDR1 and CDR2 sequences are GTSNPN and SVGIG (reference sequence). The CDR3 is 13 residues long. The CDR3 DNA is TGTGCCTGGAGTGGGGGGACTAATGAAAAACTGTTTTTT. Translating it yields CAWSGGTNEKLFF. Drawing the rest from reference TRBV30 and TRBJ1-4, the complete variable domain is SQTIHQWPATLVQPVGSPLSLECTVEGTSNPNLYWYRQAAGRGLQLLFYSVGIGQISSEVPQNLSASRPQDRQFILSSKKLLLSDSGFYLCAWSGGTNEKLFFGSGTQLSVL.

The rearrangement links TRBV7-9 to TRBJ2-3, with D tentatively TRBD1 or TRBD2 (5 bases each). The V and J ends lost 1 base and 5 bases respectively, with 13 bases between them. CDR1 and CDR2 from the germline V gene are SEHNR and FQNEAQ (reference sequence). This CDR3 has 15 amino acids. The CDR3 coding sequence is TGTGCCAGCAGCTTAGGGGGGACCACCGGAGATACGCAGTATTTT. Translated: CASSLGGTTGDTQYF.

The genes are TRBV7-9 and TRBJ2-7; possibly TRBD1 for D (6 bases). The CDR3 has 13 residues. Germline V gene sequence: CDR1 SEHNR, CDR2 FQNEAQ (reference sequence). Trimming left V 8 bases short and J 3 bases short, with 14 bases between. CDR3 residues: CASPTGQNYEQYF. The CDR3 DNA is TGTGCCAGCCCGACAGGCCAAAACTACGAGCAGTACTTC. Full variable domain (remainder filled in from reference TRBV7-9 and TRBJ2-7): DTGVSQNPRHKITKRGQNVTFRCDPISEHNRLYWYRQTLGQGPEFLTYFQNEAQLEKSRLLSDRFSAERPKGSFSTLEIQRTEQGDSAMYLCASPTGQNYEQYFGPGTRLTVT.